The 25 T cell receptor beta chains reported below all come from one sample, sequenced in a study of siplizumab effects on memory and regulatory T cells. The data were produced by immunoSEQ multiplex PCR, yet TCRdb's version contains in-frame clones alone and is incomplete. The sample yields some 96,000 clones, about 90% seen once. Sequenced material: CD4+ T cells sorted from blood. All receptors derive from a human donor in good health.

The rearrangement links TRBV29-1 to TRBJ1-1; D ambiguous. With 7 bases removed from V and 4 bases from J, the gap between germline ends came to 16 bases. The CDR3 runs to 13 residues. The germline CDR1 and CDR2 sequences are SQVTM and ANQGSEA. CDR3 DNA: TGCAGCGCCGTCGAGGTGTGGGGCACTGAAGCTTTCTTT. It specifies CSAVEVWGTEAFF.

The J gene is TRBJ2-4, the V gene TRBV5-5; 8 nucleotides match TRBD1. The junction had 8 bases not matched to a gene; V was cut back by 4 bases and J by 5 bases. The CDR3 loop spans 15 amino acids. Looked up from germline, CDR1 is SGHKS and CDR2 is YYEKEE (reference sequence). CDR3 amino acids: CASSHPGQVQNIQYF. In DNA form, the CDR3 reads TGTGCCAGCAGCCACCCGGGACAGGTCCAAAACATTCAGTACTTC.

The rearrangement joins TRBV10-1 to TRBJ1-6; D is unresolved. V lost 6 bases and J 10 bases, leaving 13 bases between the germline ends. The CDR3 is 13 amino acids. Germline loops: CDR1 WNHNN, CDR2 SYGVQD (reference sequence). The CDR3 DNA sequence: TGCGCCAGCAGCCTAGATCCGAACTCACCCCTCCACTTT. Residues: CASSLDPNSPLHF.

The rearrangement links TRBV7-9 to TRBJ1-6; possible D gene TRBD1, 5 bases. Germline loops: CDR1 SEHNR, CDR2 FQNEAQ (reference sequence). Trimming took off 1 base at V and 11 bases at J, with 12 bases between the two ends. The CDR3 totals 14 residues. The CDR3 here is CASSLGDPNPPLHF. In DNA form, the CDR3 reads TGTGCCAGCAGCTTAGGGGACCCTAACCCACCCCTCCACTTT. The full variable domain, completed using reference TRBV7-9 and TRBJ1-6, is DTGVSQNPRHKITKRGQNVTFRCDPISEHNRLYWYRQTLGQGPEFLTYFQNEAQLEKSRLLSDRFSAERPKGSFSTLEIQRTEQGDSAMYLCASSLGDPNPPLHFGNGTRLTVT.

The genes are TRBV5-4 and TRBJ2-1, with TRBD2 matching 10 bases. Germline assignment: CDR1 SGHNT and CDR2 YYREEE (reference sequence). The trim removed 4 bases at V and 8 bases at J, leaving 12 bases unmatched. This CDR3 is 16 amino acids long. CDR3 DNA: TGTGCCAGCAGCCCCACAGTGAGCGGGGGGGTTTATGAGCAGTTCTTC. Residues: CASSPTVSGGVYEQFF. Full variable domain (missing parts from reference TRBV5-4 and TRBJ2-1): ETGVTQSPTHLIKTRGQQVTLRCSSQSGHNTVSWYQQALGQGPQFIFQYYREEENGRGNFPPRFSGLQFPNYSSELNVNALELDDSALYLCASSPTVSGGVYEQFFGPGTRLTVL.

The DNA of the CDR3 is TGTGCCAGCAGTCTAACTGAAGGGGTTAAACTGTTTTTT. Its translation is CASSLTEGVKLFF. This sequence joins TRBV6-5 and TRBJ1-4; TRBD1 is a possible D gene (5 bases). The CDR3 consists of 13 residues. Trimming shortened V by 5 bases and J by 11 bases, and 15 bases separated the two germline ends. Germline CDR1 and CDR2: MNHEY and SVGAGI.

This chain connects TRBV6-1 to TRBJ2-2; D may be TRBD1 or TRBD2 (5 bases each). The V gene's germline CDR1 is MNHNS and CDR2 SASEGT. The CDR3 contains 14 residues. V gave up 6 bases and J gave up 3 bases, with 11 bases separating them. This chain's CDR3 is CASRWGKDTGELFF. The CDR3 bases are TGTGCCAGCAGATGGGGGAAAGACACCGGGGAGCTGTTTTTT.

As for this clone: This same CDR3 is encoded by further DNA sequences in the sample. The chain joins TRBV19 to TRBJ2-5, with unresolved D. V was cut by 5 bases and J by 2 bases, with 6 bases left in between. Germline V gene sequence: CDR1 LNHDA, CDR2 SQIVND (reference sequence). The CDR3 spans 12 residues. CDR3 residues: CASSRLQETQYF. DNA of the CDR3: TGTGCCAGTAGTCGGCTGCAAGAGACCCAGTACTTC.

This clone was counted a single time. The chain links TRBV28 to TRBJ2-1, with 7 bases fitting TRBD1. Looked up from germline, CDR1 is MDHEN and CDR2 is SYDVKM. With 5 bases clipped from V and 12 bases from J, the junction kept 7 bases outside the gene matches. The CDR3 loop spans 12 amino acids. The CDR3, as DNA: TGTGCCAGCAGTCTGGACAGACAGGGGCAGTTCTTC. Its translation is CASSLDRQGQFF.

The J gene is TRBJ2-3, the V gene TRBV19, with D hard to call. Per germline, CDR1 LNHDA and CDR2 SQIVND (reference sequence). The CDR3 has 14 residues. The V end lost 3 bases, the J end lost 6 bases, and 13 bases lay between the germline ends. Here the CDR3 reads CASSIRHAEDTQYF. In DNA form, the CDR3 reads TGTGCCAGTAGTATTAGGCATGCTGAGGATACGCAGTATTTT.

This clone was counted once. The V and J genes are TRBV2 and TRBJ2-1; possibly TRBD2 for D (5 bases). This CDR3 has 13 amino acids. Per the germline V gene, CDR1 is SNHLY and CDR2 is FYNNEI. The V end lost 2 bases, the J end lost 15 bases, and 17 bases lay between the germline ends. CDR3 sequence: CASSERTPSMWFF. The CDR3 DNA follows: TGTGCCAGCAGTGAAAGGACTCCCTCGATGTGGTTCTTC.

The rearrangement uses TRBV19 and TRBJ2-1; D perhaps matches TRBD1 (6 bases). The V end was cut by 5 bases, the J end by 8 bases, with 22 bases between. CDR1 and CDR2 from the germline V gene are LNHDA and SQIVND (reference sequence). The CDR3 runs 16 residues. DNA of the CDR3: TGTGCCAGTAGTGCGCATCCTCAGGGGACGGTGGATGAGCAGTTCTTC. Translation gives CASSAHPQGTVDEQFF.

The CDR3 DNA reads as TGTGCCAGTAGTAGGTCAGAATCGAACACTGAAGCTTTCTTT. Encoded protein: CASSRSESNTEAFF. V gene TRBV19 combines with J gene TRBJ1-1; D remains ambiguous. V was trimmed by 4 bases and J by 1 base, leaving 10 bases between them. This CDR3 region has 14 residues. CDR1 LNHDA and CDR2 SQIVND come from the germline V gene (reference sequence).

This clone was counted a few times. The genes are TRBV19 and TRBJ1-1; D unresolved. From germline, CDR1 is LNHDA and CDR2 SQIVND (reference sequence). This CDR3 region has 12 residues. V lost 5 bases to trimming and J lost 7 bases, with 11 bases between them. CDR3 nucleotides: TGTGCCAGTAGTTTGACTGGGATTGAAGCTTTCTTT. Its protein is CASSLTGIEAFF.

The chain joins TRBV27 to TRBJ2-7, with 8 bases lining up with TRBD2. CDR3 size: 15 residues. In germline, CDR1 is MNHEY, CDR2 SMNVEV (reference sequence). Trimming removed 3 bases from V and 0 bases from J; junction bases left unmatched: 4. As DNA, the CDR3 is TGTGCCAGCAGTTTCAATAGCGGGGACTCCTACGAGCAGTACTTC. Its protein is CASSFNSGDSYEQYF.

V usage is TRBV2 and J usage is TRBJ2-2; TRBD1 agrees at 10 bases. CDR3 length equals 15 residues. Germline V gene sequence: CDR1 SNHLY, CDR2 FYNNEI. The V segment lost 4 bases and the J segment 3 bases; nucleotides outside the gene matches: 2. CDR3 region: CASSGQGAYTGELFF. The CDR3 DNA follows: TGTGCCAGCAGTGGACAGGGGGCGTACACCGGGGAGCTGTTTTTT.

The genes are TRBV10-3 and TRBJ1-1; 9 bases align to TRBD1. There are 15 residues in the CDR3. The V and J ends lost 5 bases and 3 bases, in that order; junction bases with no gene match: 7. The germline gives CDR1 ENHRY, CDR2 SYGVKD. This CDR3 is CAISRTGAQYTEAFF. CDR3 sequence (DNA): TGTGCCATCAGTAGGACAGGGGCGCAGTACACTGAAGCTTTCTTT.

The chain employs TRBV4-1 and TRBJ1-2; D remains unclear. V was clipped by 2 bases and J by 7 bases, with 8 bases between them. Germline loops: CDR1 MGHRA, CDR2 YSYEKL. CDR3 length: 12 residues. CDR3 DNA: TGCGCCAGCAGCCAATTGGGTGTTGGCTACACCTTC. Translating it yields CASSQLGVGYTF.

Concerning this clone itself: This sample also contains other DNA sequences that code for the same CDR3. The chain employs TRBV4-1 and TRBJ2-4; a possible D gene is TRBD2 (5 bases). The CDR3 runs to 15 residues. V dropped 2 bases and J dropped 0 bases, with 8 bases sitting between them. The V gene's germline CDR1 is MGHRA and CDR2 YSYEKL. The CDR3 loop is CASSQRTEAKNIQYF. DNA for the CDR3: TGCGCCAGCAGCCAACGGACTGAAGCCAAAAACATTCAGTACTTC.

The chain carries TRBV7-2 and TRBJ2-1; 13 bases are shared with TRBD2. Germline trimming cut 4 bases from V and 8 bases from J; bases unmatched to any gene: 2. This CDR3 spans 14 amino acids. Germline CDR1 reads SGHTA; CDR2 reads FQGNSA. The CDR3 loop is CASSWTSGGYEQFF. The CDR3 DNA sequence: TGTGCCAGCAGCTGGACTAGCGGGGGCTATGAGCAGTTCTTC.

The chain recombines TRBV7-6 with TRBJ1-3; unclear D gene. The ends were cut back, 2 bases at V and 0 bases at J, with 8 bases in the middle. The germline gives CDR1 SGHVS, CDR2 FNYEAQ. The length of the CDR3 is 15 residues. The DNA for the CDR3 is TGTGCCAGCAGCTTACTGTCCAGCTCTGGAAACACCATATATTTT. Translated, it gives CASSLLSSSGNTIYF.

The chain joins TRBV5-5 to TRBJ2-1; D is uncertain. CDR3 length: 16 residues. Between the trimmed V and J ends, which lost 4 bases and 3 bases, there was a span of 17 bases. The V gene's germline CDR1 is SGHKS and CDR2 YYEKEE (reference sequence). The CDR3 loop is CASSPNLWNFYNEQFF. For the CDR3, the DNA is TGTGCCAGCAGCCCGAATCTGTGGAACTTCTACAATGAGCAGTTCTTC.

The chain carries TRBV7-2 and TRBJ2-5; 12 bases are shared with TRBD2. Looked up from germline, CDR1 is SGHTA and CDR2 is FQGNSA. V was clipped by 0 bases and J by 2 bases; unmatched bases: 4. This CDR3 contains 17 residues. The CDR3 reads CASSLAMTSGGQETQYF. DNA of the CDR3: TGTGCCAGCAGCTTAGCGATGACTAGCGGGGGTCAAGAGACCCAGTACTTC.

This chain joins TRBV6-6 and TRBJ1-4, with D unresolved. The germline CDR1 and CDR2 sequences are MNHNY and SVGAGI (reference sequence). V was shortened by 2 bases and J by 3 bases, with 1 base between the two germline ends. The CDR3 spans 12 residues. CDR3 bases: TGTGCCAGCAGTTACCCTAATGAAAAACTGTTTTTT. This translates into CASSYPNEKLFF.

CDR3 protein: CASSLRGGVGYTF. The CDR3 DNA is TGTGCCAGCAGCTTGAGAGGGGGAGTTGGCTACACCTTC. The J gene is TRBJ1-2, the V gene TRBV5-6; tentatively, D is TRBD1 (6 bases). V shed 1 base and J shed 7 bases, with 11 bases lying between them. The length of the CDR3 is 13 residues. Germline CDR1 and CDR2: SGHDT and YYEEEE.